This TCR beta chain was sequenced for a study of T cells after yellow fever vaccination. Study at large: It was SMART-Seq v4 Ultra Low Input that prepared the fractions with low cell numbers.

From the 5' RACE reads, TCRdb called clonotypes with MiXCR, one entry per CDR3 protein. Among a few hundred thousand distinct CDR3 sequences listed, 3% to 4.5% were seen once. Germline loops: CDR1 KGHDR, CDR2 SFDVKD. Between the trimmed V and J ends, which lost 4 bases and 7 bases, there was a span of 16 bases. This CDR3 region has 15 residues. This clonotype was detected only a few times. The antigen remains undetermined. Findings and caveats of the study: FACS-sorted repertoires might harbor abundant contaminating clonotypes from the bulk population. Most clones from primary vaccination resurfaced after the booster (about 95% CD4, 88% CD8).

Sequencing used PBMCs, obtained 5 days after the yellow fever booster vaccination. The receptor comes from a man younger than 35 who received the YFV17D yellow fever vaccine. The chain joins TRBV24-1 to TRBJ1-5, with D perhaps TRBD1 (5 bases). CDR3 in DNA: TGTGCCACCAGTGACTCCGAGAGGGGCGGGCAGCCCCAGCATTTT. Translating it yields CATSDSERGGQPQHF.